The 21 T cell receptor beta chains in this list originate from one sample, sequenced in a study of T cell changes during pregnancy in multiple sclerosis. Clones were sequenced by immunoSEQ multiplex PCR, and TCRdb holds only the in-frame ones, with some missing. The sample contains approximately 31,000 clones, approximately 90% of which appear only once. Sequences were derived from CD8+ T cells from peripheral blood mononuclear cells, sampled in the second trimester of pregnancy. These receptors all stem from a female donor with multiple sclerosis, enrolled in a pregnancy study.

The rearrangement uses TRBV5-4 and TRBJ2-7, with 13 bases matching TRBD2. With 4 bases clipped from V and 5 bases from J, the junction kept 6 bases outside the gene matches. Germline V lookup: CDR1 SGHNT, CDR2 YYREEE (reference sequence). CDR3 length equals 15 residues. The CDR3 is CASSRGLAGRDEQYF. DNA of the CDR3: TGTGCCAGCAGCAGGGGACTAGCGGGACGGGACGAGCAGTACTTC.

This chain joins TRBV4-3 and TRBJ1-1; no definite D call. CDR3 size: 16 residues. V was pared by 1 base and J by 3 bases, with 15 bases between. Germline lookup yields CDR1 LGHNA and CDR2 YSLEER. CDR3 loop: CASSQVARTWDTEAFF. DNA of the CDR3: TGCGCCAGCAGCCAAGTAGCGAGGACTTGGGACACTGAAGCTTTCTTT.

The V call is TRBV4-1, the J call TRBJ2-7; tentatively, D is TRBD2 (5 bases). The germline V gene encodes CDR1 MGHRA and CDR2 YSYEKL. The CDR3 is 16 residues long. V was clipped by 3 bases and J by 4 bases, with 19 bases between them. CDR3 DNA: TGCGCCAGCAGCCACTTCGCCGAGGGCCCCTCTTACGAGCAGTACTTC. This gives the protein CASSHFAEGPSYEQYF.

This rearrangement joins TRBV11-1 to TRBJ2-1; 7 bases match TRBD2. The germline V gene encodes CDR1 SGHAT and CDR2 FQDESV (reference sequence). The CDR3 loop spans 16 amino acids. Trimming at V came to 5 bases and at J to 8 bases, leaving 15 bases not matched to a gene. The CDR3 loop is CASSDRPREIADEQFF. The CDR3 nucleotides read TGTGCCAGCAGCGACCGCCCGCGGGAGATAGCCGATGAGCAGTTCTTC.

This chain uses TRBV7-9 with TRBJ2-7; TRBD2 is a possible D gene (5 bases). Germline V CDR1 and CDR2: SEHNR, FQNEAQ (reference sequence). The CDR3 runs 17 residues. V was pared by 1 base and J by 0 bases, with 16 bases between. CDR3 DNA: TGTGCCAGCAGCTTAGTTCCGGCTAGCTTGAGCTCCTACGAGCAGTACTTC. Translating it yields CASSLVPASLSSYEQYF.

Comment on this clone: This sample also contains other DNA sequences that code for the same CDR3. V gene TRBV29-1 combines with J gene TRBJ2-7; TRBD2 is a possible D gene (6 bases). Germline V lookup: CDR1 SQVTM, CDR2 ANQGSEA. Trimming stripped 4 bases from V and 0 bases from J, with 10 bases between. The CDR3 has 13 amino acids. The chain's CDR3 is CSVGTTNSYEQYF. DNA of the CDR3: TGCAGCGTTGGGACTACTAACTCCTACGAGCAGTACTTC.

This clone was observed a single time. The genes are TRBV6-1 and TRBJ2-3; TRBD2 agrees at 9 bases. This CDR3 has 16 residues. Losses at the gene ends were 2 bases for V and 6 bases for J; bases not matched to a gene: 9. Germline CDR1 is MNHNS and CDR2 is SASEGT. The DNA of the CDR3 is TGTGCCAGCAGTGAACTGGGTAGCGGGAGATGGGATACGCAGTATTTT. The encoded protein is CASSELGSGRWDTQYF.

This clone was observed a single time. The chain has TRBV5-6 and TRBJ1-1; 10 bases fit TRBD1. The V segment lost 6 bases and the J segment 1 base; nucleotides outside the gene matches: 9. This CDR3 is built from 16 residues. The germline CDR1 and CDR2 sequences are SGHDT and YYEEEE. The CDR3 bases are TGTGCCAGCACCGCCAATCGGGACAGGGGGAACACTGAAGCTTTCTTT. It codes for CASTANRDRGNTEAFF.

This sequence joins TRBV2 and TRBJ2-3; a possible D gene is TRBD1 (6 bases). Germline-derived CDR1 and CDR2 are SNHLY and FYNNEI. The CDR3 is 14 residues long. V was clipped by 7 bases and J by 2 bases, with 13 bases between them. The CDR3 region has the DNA TGTGCCAGCAACCCAGGGACACTCACAGATACGCAGTATTTT. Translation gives CASNPGTLTDTQYF.

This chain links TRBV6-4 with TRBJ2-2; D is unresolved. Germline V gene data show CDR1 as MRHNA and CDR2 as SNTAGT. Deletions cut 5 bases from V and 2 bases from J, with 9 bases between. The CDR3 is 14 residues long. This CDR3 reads CASSHSTNTGELFF. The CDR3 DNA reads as TGTGCCAGCAGTCATAGTACTAACACCGGGGAGCTGTTTTTT.

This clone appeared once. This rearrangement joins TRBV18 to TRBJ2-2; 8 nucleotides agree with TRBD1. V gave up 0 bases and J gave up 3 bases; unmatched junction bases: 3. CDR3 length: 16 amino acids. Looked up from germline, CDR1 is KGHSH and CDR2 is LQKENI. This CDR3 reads CASSPPGTGYTGELFF. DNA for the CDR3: TGTGCCAGCTCACCACCGGGGACAGGATACACCGGGGAGCTGTTTTTT. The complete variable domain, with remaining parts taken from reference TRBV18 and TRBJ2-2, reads NAGVMQNPRHLVRRRGQEARLRCSPMKGHSHVYWYRQLPEEGLKFMVYLQKENIIDESGMPKERFSAEFPKEGPSILRIQQVVRGDSAAYFCASSPPGTGYTGELFFGEGSRLTVL.

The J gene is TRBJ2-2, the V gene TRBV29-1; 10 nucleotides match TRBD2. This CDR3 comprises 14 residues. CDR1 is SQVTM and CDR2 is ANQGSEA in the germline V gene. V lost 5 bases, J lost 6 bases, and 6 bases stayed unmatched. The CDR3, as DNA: TGCAGCGTTAGCGGGAGGGATCGCCCCGGGGAGCTGTTTTTT. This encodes CSVSGRDRPGELFF.

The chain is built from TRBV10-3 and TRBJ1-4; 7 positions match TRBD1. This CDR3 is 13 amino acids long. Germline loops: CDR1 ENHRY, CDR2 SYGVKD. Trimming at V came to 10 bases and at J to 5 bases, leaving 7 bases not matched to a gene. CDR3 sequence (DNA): TGTGCCACCCAAACAGGGGTAAATGAAAAACTGTTTTTT. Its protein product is CATQTGVNEKLFF.

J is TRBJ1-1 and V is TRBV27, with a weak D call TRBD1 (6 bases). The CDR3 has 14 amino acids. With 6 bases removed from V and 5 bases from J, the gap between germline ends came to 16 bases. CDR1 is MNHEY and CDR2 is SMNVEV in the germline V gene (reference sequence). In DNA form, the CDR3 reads TGTGCCAGCAGACCGGCGGGGGGCGCTACTGAAGCTTTCTTT. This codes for CASRPAGGATEAFF.

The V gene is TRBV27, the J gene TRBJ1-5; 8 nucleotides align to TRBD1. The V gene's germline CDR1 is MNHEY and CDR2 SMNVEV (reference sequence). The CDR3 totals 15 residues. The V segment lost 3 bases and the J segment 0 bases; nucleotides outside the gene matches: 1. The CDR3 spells CASSLTGDSNQPQHF. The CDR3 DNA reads TGTGCCAGCAGTTTGACAGGGGATAGCAATCAGCCCCAGCATTTT.

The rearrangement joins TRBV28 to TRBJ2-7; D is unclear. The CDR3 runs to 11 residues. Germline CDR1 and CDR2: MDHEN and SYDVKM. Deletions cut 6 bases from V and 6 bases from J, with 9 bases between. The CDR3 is CASSARVEQYF. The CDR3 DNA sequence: TGTGCCAGCAGCGCCCGGGTCGAGCAGTACTTC.

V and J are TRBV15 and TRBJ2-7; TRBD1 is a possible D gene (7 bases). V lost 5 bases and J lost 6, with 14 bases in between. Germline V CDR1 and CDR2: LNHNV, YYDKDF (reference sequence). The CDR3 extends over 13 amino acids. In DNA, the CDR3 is TGTGCCACCAGCCTCAGGGGGGTCGGCGAGCAGTACTTC. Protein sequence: CATSLRGVGEQYF.

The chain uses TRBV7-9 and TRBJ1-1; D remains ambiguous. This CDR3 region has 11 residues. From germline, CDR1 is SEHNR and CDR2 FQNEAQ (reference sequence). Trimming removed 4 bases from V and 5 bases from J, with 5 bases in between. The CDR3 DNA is TGTGCCAGCAGCTATGAGACTGAAGCTTTCTTT. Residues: CASSYETEAFF.

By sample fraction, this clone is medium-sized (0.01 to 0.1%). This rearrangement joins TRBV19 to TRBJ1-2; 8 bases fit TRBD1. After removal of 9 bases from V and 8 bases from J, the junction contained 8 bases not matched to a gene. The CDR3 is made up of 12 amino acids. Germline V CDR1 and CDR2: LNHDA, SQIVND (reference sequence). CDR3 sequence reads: CASRTGTYGYTF. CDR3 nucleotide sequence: TGTGCCAGCCGGACAGGGACCTACGGCTACACCTTC.

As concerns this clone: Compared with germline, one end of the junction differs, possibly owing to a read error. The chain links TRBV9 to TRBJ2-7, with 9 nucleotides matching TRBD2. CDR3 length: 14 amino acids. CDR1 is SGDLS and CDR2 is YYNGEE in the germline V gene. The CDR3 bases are TGTGCCAGCAGTGTAGCGGGGGAACCTGTCGAGCAGTACTTC. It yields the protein CASSVAGEPVEQYF.

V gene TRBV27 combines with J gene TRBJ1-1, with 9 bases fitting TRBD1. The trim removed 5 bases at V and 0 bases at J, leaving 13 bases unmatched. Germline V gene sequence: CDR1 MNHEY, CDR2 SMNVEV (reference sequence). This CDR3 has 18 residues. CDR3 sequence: CASSPGTGRPVMNTEAFF. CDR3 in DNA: TGTGCCAGCAGTCCCGGGACAGGGAGGCCAGTTATGAACACTGAAGCTTTCTTT.